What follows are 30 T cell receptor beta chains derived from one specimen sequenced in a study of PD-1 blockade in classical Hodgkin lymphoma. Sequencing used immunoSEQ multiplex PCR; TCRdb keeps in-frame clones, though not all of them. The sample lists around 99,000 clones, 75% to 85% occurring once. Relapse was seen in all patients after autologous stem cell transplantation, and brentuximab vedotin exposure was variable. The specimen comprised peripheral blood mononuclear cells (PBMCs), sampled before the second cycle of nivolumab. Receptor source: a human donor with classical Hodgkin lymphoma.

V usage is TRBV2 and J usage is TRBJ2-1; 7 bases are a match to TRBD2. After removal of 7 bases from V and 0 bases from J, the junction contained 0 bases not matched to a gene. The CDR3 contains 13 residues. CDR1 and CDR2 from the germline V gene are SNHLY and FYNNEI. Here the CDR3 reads CASTSGSYNEQFF. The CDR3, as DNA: TGTGCCAGCACTAGCGGCTCCTACAATGAGCAGTTCTTC.

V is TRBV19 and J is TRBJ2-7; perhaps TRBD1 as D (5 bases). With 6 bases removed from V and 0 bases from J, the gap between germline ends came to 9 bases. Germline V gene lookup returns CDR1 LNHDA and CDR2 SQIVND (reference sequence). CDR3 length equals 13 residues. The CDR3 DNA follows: TGTGCCAGTAGCCAGACAGTCTCCTACGAGCAGTACTTC. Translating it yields CASSQTVSYEQYF.

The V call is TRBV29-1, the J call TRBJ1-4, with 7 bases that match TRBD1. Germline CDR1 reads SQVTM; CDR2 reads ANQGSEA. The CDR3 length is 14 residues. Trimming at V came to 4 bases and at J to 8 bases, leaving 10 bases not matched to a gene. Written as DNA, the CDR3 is TGCAGCGTTGGAAGGTCGCAGGGGGGCGAAAAACTGTTTTTT. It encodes CSVGRSQGGEKLFF.

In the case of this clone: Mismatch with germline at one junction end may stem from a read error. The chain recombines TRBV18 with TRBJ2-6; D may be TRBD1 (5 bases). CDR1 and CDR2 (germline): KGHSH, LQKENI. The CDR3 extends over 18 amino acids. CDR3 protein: CASSANVDITKSGQRPDF. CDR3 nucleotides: TGTGCCAGCTCAGCTAACGTGGACATTACAAAGTCGGGCCAACGTCCTGATTTC.

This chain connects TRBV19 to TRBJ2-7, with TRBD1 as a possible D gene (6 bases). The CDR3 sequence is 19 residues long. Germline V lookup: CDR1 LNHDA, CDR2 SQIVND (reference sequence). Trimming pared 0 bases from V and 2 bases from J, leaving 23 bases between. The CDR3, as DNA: TGTGCCAGTAGTATAGACCGAGGGACCCGAGGGACACTCCCCTACGAGCAGTACTTC. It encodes CASSIDRGTRGTLPYEQYF.

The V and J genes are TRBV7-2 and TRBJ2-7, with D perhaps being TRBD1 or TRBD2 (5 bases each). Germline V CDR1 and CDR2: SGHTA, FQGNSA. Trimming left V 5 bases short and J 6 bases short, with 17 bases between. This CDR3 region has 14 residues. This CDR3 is CASSALKGGGEQYF. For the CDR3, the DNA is TGTGCCAGCAGCGCGTTAAAGGGTGGGGGCGAGCAGTACTTC.

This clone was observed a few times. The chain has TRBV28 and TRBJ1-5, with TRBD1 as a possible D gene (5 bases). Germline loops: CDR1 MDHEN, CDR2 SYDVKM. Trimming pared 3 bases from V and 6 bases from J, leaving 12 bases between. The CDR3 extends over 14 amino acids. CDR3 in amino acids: CASSFGGGGQPQHF. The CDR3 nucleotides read TGTGCCAGCAGTTTCGGGGGGGGAGGTCAGCCCCAGCATTTT.

The CDR3 region is CASSPVSLETQYF. The CDR3 DNA reads as TGTGCCAGCAGCCCGGTCAGTTTAGAGACCCAGTACTTC. This chain joins TRBV5-6 and TRBJ2-5; D not resolved. This CDR3 has 13 amino acids. Looked up from germline, CDR1 is SGHDT and CDR2 is YYEEEE. The V end lost 4 bases, the J end lost 4 bases, and 11 bases lay between the germline ends.

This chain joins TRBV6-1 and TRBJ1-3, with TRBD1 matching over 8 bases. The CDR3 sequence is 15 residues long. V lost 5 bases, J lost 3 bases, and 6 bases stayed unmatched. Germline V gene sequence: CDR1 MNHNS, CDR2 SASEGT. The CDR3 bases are TGTGCCAGCAGTCCTCAGGGGGCAAGTGGAAACACCATATATTTT. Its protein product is CASSPQGASGNTIYF.

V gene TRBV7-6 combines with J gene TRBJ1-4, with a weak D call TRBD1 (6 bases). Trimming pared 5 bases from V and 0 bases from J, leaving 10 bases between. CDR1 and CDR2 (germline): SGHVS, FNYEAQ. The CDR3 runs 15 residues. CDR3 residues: CASSPKGATNEKLFF. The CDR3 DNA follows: TGTGCCAGCAGCCCGAAGGGGGCAACTAATGAAAAACTGTTTTTT.

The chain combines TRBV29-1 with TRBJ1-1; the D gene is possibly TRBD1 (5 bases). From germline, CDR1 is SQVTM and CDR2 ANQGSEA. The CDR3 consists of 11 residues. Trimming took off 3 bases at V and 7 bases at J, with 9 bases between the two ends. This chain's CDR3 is CSVEGRSEAFF. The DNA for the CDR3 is TGCAGCGTTGAGGGGCGCAGTGAAGCTTTCTTT.

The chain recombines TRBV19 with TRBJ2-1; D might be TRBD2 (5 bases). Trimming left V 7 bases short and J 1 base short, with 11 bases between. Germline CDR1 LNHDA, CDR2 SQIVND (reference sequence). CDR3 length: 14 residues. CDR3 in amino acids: CASNSGLSYNEQFF. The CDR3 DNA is TGTGCCAGTAATTCCGGACTGTCCTACAATGAGCAGTTCTTC.

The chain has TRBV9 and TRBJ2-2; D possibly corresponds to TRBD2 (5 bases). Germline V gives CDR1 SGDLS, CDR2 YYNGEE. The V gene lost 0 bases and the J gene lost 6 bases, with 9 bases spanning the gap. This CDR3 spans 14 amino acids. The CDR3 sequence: CASSVAGGSGELFF. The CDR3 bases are TGTGCCAGCAGCGTAGCGGGCGGGTCCGGGGAGCTGTTTTTT.

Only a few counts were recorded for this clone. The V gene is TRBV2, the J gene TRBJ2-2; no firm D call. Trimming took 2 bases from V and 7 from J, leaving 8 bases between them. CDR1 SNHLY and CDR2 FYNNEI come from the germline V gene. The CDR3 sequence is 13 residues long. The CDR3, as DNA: TGTGCCAGCAGTGAAATAAGGGACGGGGAGCTGTTTTTT. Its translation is CASSEIRDGELFF.

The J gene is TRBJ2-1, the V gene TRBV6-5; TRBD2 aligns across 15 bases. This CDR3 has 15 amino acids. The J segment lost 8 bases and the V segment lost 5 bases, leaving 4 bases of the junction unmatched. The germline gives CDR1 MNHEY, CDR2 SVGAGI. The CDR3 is CASSARTSGRDEQFF. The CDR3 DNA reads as TGTGCCAGCAGTGCGCGGACTAGCGGGAGGGATGAGCAGTTCTTC.

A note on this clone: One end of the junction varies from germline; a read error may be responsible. CDR3 amino acids: CSASLGPGGDF. The CDR3 DNA follows: TGCAGTGCTAGCTTGGGACCCGGTGGTGATTTT. The gene calls are TRBV20-1 and TRBJ1-4, with D maybe TRBD1 (5 bases). Germline CDR1 and CDR2: DFQATT and SNEGSKA (reference sequence). This CDR3 comprises 11 residues.

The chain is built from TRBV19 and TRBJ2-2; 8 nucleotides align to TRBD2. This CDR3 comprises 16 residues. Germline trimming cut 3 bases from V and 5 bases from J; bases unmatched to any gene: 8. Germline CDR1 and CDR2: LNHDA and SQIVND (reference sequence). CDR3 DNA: TGTGCCAGTAGTATGGCCCTAGCGGGCTTAACCGGGGAGCTGTTTTTT. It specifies CASSMALAGLTGELFF.

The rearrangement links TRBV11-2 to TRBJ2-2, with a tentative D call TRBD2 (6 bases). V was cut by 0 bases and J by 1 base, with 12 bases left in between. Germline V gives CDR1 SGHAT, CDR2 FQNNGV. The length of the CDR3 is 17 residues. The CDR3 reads CASSLDGAGLNTGELFF. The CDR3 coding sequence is TGTGCCAGCAGCTTAGATGGGGCGGGACTGAACACCGGGGAGCTGTTTTTT.

Here the CDR3 DNA reads TGTGCCAGCAGCATCACCTATGAAACCTGGTTCGGGGAGCTGTTTTTT. It translates to CASSITYETWFGELFF. V and J are TRBV9 and TRBJ2-2; D is unresolved. Germline V gene lookup returns CDR1 SGDLS and CDR2 YYNGEE. The CDR3 is 16 amino acids. V lost 4 bases and J 7 bases, leaving 20 bases between the germline ends.

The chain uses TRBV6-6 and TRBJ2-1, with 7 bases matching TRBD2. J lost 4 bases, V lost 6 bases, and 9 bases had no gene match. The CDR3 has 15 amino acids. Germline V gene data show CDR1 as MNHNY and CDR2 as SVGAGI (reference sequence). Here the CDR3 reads CASSRRGRGYNEQFF. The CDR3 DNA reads TGTGCCAGCAGCCGCCGGGGGAGGGGTTACAATGAGCAGTTCTTC.

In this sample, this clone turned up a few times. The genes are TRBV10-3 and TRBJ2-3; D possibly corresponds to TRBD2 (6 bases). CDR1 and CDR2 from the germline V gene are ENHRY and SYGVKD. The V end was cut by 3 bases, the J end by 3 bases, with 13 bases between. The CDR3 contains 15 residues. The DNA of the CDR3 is TGTGCCATCAGTGACCCTGCCAGCGGGACAGATACGCAGTATTTT. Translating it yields CAISDPASGTDTQYF.

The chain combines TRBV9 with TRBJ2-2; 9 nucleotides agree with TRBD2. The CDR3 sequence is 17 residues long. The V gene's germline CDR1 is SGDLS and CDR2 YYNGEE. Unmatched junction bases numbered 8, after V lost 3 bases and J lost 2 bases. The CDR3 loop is CASSGARGGTNTGELFF. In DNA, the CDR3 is TGTGCCAGCAGCGGCGCGCGGGGGGGGACTAACACCGGGGAGCTGTTTTTT.

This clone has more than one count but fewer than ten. CDR3 loop: CASSLHWTTIQETQYF. The CDR3 bases are TGTGCCAGCAGCCTCCATTGGACTACCATTCAAGAGACCCAGTACTTC. The V gene is TRBV7-9, the J gene TRBJ2-5; D is possibly TRBD2 (6 bases). Germline V lookup: CDR1 SEHNR, CDR2 FQNEAQ (reference sequence). V lost 5 bases and J lost 2, with 18 bases in between. CDR3 size: 16 residues.

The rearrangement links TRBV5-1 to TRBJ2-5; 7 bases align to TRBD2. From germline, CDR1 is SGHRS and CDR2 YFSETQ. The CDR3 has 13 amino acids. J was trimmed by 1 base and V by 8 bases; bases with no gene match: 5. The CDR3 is CASSREAQETQYF. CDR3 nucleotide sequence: TGCGCCAGTTCACGGGAGGCCCAAGAGACCCAGTACTTC.

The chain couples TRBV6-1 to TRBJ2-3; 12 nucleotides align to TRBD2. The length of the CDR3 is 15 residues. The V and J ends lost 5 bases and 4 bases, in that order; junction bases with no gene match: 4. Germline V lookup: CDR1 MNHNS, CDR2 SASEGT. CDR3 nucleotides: TGTGCCAGCAGTAGGGGACTAGCGGGCCCAGATACGCAGTATTTT. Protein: CASSRGLAGPDTQYF.

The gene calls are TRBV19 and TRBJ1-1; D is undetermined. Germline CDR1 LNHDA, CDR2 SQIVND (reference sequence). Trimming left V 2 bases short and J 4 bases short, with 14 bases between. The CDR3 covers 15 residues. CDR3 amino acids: CASSISLDVGTEAFF. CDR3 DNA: TGTGCCAGTAGTATATCGTTGGATGTGGGCACTGAAGCTTTCTTT.

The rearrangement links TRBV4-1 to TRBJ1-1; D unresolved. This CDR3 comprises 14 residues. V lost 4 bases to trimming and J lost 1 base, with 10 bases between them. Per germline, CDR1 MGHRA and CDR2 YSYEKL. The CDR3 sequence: CASSRGLPNTEAFF. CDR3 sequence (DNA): TGCGCCAGCAGCCGCGGACTTCCGAACACTGAAGCTTTCTTT.

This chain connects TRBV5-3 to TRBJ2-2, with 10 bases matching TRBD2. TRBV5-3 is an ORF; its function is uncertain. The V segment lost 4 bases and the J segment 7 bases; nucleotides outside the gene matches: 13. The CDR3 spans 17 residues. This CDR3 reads CARSHSGRPTEGGELFF. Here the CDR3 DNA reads TGTGCCAGAAGCCATAGCGGGAGGCCGACAGAAGGCGGGGAGCTGTTTTTT.

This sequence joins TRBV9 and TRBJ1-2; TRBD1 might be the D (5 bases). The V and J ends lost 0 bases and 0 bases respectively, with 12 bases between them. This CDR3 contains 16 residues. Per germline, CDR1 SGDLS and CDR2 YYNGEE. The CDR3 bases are TGTGCCAGCAGCGTAGGGTCCGGGACGGCTAACTATGGCTACACCTTC. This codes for CASSVGSGTANYGYTF.

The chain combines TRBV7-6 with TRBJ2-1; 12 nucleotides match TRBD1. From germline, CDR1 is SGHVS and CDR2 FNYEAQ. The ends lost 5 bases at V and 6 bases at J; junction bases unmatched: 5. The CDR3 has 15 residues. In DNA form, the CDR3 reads TGTGCCAGCAGCCAACCGGGACAGGGGGCCAATGAGCAGTTCTTC. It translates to CASSQPGQGANEQFF.